The entry below gives a single TCR beta chain sequence along with its context. Sample-barcoded 5' priming and a J-beta primer mix drove a second PCR of 7 to 11 cycles. TCRdb analysed the 5' RACE reads with MiXCR anew, one entry per CDR3 protein. The repertoire holds over 950,000 distinct CDR3 sequences, with about two fifths as singletons. The data belong to a study of blood T cells in healthy people across ages. The CDR3 sequence is 14 residues long. Germline V gene lookup returns CDR1 GTSNPN and CDR2 SVGIG (reference sequence). V gave up 2 bases and J gave up 6 bases, with 11 bases separating them. J is TRBJ1-6 and V is TRBV30, with D possibly matching TRBD1 (6 bases). The origin of this receptor is a man aged 18 to 29 in good health. The sample comprised blood. CDR3 DNA: TGTGCCTGGAGTTCGAGGACAGCTAATTCACCCCTCCACTTT. It specifies CAWSSRTANSPLHF.